These T cell receptor beta chains were read from a single sample in a study of T cells in tuberculosis. Sequenced by immunoSEQ multiplex PCR; TCRdb stores in-frame clones only, minus some. Here the sample spans 33,000 or so clones, 93% being singletons. The source material was PBMCs. These receptors were collected from a donor between 5 and 29 years old with latent tuberculosis or without tuberculosis infection. Each CDR3 is given with its conserved first and last residue. The order of the fields is D gene, clone size, J gene, V gene, CDR3 protein, CDR3 DNA. A D gene is named only where the DNA matches it firmly. Only some rows state a clone size, as once, few, many or a class for expanded clones.

. once TRBJ2-3 TRBV28 CASSSPNTDTQYF TGTGCCAGCAGTTCCCCCAACACAGATACGCAGTATTTT
. . TRBJ1-2 TRBV25-1 CASSAGAYYGYTF TGTGCCAGCAGTGCAGGGGCTTACTATGGCTACACCTTC
. . TRBJ1-5 TRBV19 CATEEAGVNQPQHF TGTGCCACAGAGGAGGCAGGGGTCAATCAGCCCCAGCATTTT
. . TRBJ1-2 TRBV6-1 CASALDRRLNYGYTF TGTGCCAGCGCCCTTGACAGGCGACTTAACTATGGCTACACCTTC
. . TRBJ1-4 TRBV30 CAWSVLRQQGANEKLFF TGTGCCTGGAGTGTACTCCGTCAACAGGGAGCTAATGAAAAACTGTTTTTT
. . TRBJ1-2 TRBV5-1 CASSLARGYYGYTF TGCGCCAGCAGCTTGGCTCGGGGGTACTATGGCTACACCTTC
. . TRBJ2-7 TRBV5-1 CASSKGAYEQYF TGCGCCAGCAGCAAGGGAGCCTACGAGCAGTACTTC
. . TRBJ2-7 TRBV4-2 CASSQGSGTHAYEQYF TGTGCCAGCAGCCAAGGGTCAGGGACACATGCCTACGAGCAGTACTTC
TRBD1 . TRBJ2-1 TRBV6-1 CASSKDRGQANEQFF TGTGCCAGCAGTAAAGACAGGGGGCAAGCAAACGAGCAGTTCTTC
. . TRBJ1-3 TRBV4-1 CASSQAAGGAGNTIYF TGCGCCAGCAGCCAAGCTGCTGGGGGGGCTGGAAACACCATATATTTT
TRBD2 . TRBJ2-3 TRBV5-1 CASSVAGGPSDTQYF TGCGCCAGCAGTGTGGCGGGGGGGCCTTCGGATACGCAGTATTTT
. . TRBJ2-2 TRBV6-5 CASRTYDNTGELFF TGTGCCAGCAGAACTTATGATAACACCGGGGAGCTGTTTTTT
TRBD1 . TRBJ1-2 TRBV27 CASSALTGGGIGVGYTF TGTGCCAGCAGTGCCCTGACAGGGGGGGGTATCGGTGTAGGCTACACCTTC
. few TRBJ1-5 TRBV6-5 CASSTTASRPQHF TGTGCCAGCAGTACAACAGCCTCCCGGCCCCAGCATTTT
. . TRBJ2-1 TRBV5-6 CASSLGVYNEQFF TGTGCCAGCAGCTTGGGCGTATACAATGAGCAGTTCTTC
. . TRBJ2-7 TRBV6-1 CASSEARAYEQYF TGTGCCAGCAGTGAAGCGCGTGCTTACGAGCAGTACTTC
TRBD1 . TRBJ1-2 TRBV19 CASSSPGTANYGYTF TGTGCCAGTAGTAGCCCCGGGACAGCTAACTATGGCTACACCTTC
. . TRBJ1-2 TRBV25-1 CASSEFGQNYGYTF TGTGCCAGCAGTGAATTTGGCCAAAACTATGGCTACACCTTC
. . TRBJ2-1 TRBV4-3 CASSQDKQGVGRQFF TGCGCCAGCAGCCAAGACAAACAGGGAGTTGGACGGCAGTTCTTC
TRBD1 . TRBJ1-4 TRBV6-1 CASSDYRQGDEKLFF TGTGCCAGCAGTGATTATAGACAGGGCGATGAAAAACTGTTTTTT
. . TRBJ2-2 TRBV9 CASSVRSAGVRTGELFF TGTGCCAGCAGCGTCCGAAGTGCAGGGGTGCGTACCGGGGAGCTGTTTTTT
TRBD1 once TRBJ2-6 TRBV5-8 CASSLERGTGVPGANVLTF TGTGCCAGCAGCTTGGAGCGTGGGACAGGGGTTCCTGGGGCCAACGTCCTGACTTTC
. few TRBJ1-3 TRBV13 CASSLDIRGGYSSGNTIYF TGTGCCAGCAGCTTAGACATCCGGGGGGGTTACAGCTCTGGAAACACCATATATTTT
. . TRBJ1-2 TRBV6-1 CASSETLNHGYTF TGTGCCAGCAGTGAAACACTAAACCATGGCTACACCTTC
. . TRBJ2-2 TRBV4-2 CASSLNPDGDTGELFF TGTGCCAGCAGCCTTAACCCGGACGGGGACACCGGGGAGCTGTTTTTT
TRBD2 . TRBJ2-7 TRBV15 CATSRALGTSGGEQYF TGTGCCACCAGCAGAGCACTCGGGACTAGCGGGGGAGAGCAGTACTTC
. . TRBJ1-3 TRBV7-2 CASSRPSGGLAGNTIYF TGTGCCAGCAGCCGACCCTCCGGGGGGCTGGCTGGAAACACCATATATTTT
. . TRBJ2-2 TRBV19 CASSTPGAGELFF TGTGCCAGTAGTACCCCTGGAGCCGGGGAGCTGTTTTTT
TRBD1 . TRBJ1-4 TRBV27 CASTGTGRREKLFF TGTGCCAGCACTGGGACAGGGAGGCGGGAAAAACTGTTTTTT
. once TRBJ2-1 TRBV6-1 CASSEHHLIPNEQFF TGTGCCAGCAGTGAACACCACCTAATTCCCAATGAGCAGTTCTTC
TRBD1 few TRBJ1-2 TRBV5-1 CASSLTRDRGYYGYTF TGCGCCAGCAGCTTGACCCGAGACAGGGGATACTATGGCTACACCTTC
. . TRBJ2-7 TRBV13 CASSLLRTFSYEQYF TGTGCCAGCAGCTTACTCCGGACTTTCTCCTACGAGCAGTACTTC
TRBD1 . TRBJ2-3 TRBV7-3 CASSGRDRGQGDTQYF TGTGCCAGCAGCGGCAGGGACAGGGGGCAAGGAGATACGCAGTATTTT
. . TRBJ1-2 TRBV19 CASQWRTSNYGYTF TGTGCCAGCCAGTGGAGGACCTCAAACTATGGCTACACCTTC
. once TRBJ2-7 TRBV4-3 CASSQGAGYEQYF TGCGCCAGCAGCCAAGGGGCGGGGTACGAGCAGTACTTC
. . TRBJ1-2 TRBV4-1 CASSQGGTNYGYTF TGCGCCAGCAGCCAAGGCGGAACTAACTATGGCTACACCTTC
TRBD1 . TRBJ2-1 TRBV5-4 CASSFVDRGSYNEQFF TGTGCCAGCAGCTTCGTAGACAGGGGGAGTTACAATGAGCAGTTCTTC
TRBD1 . TRBJ1-5 TRBV30 CAWSVSLQGTWNQPQHF TGTGCCTGGAGTGTAAGCTTACAGGGGACGTGGAATCAGCCCCAGCATTTT
. . TRBJ1-3 TRBV7-2 CASRGPSSGNTIYF TGTGCCAGCAGGGGGCCCAGCTCTGGAAACACCATATATTTT
. . TRBJ1-2 TRBV7-9 CASSFSGASRRVYGYTF TGTGCCAGCAGCTTTTCTGGTGCGAGCCGACGGGTCTATGGCTACACCTTC
TRBD1 . TRBJ1-5 TRBV19 CASSPQGAQQPQHF TGTGCCAGTAGTCCACAGGGGGCGCAGCAGCCCCAGCATTTT
TRBD1 . TRBJ2-7 TRBV7-2 CASSLGTGGLSYEQYF TGTGCCAGCAGCTTAGGGACAGGGGGTCTATCCTACGAGCAGTACTTC
TRBD1 . TRBJ2-7 TRBV6-5 CASYRGPSYEQYF TGTGCCAGCTACAGGGGCCCCAGCTACGAGCAGTACTTC
. once TRBJ1-4 TRBV5-1 CASSLGQVATNEKLFF TGCGCCAGCAGCTTGGGACAAGTTGCAACTAATGAAAAACTGTTTTTT
TRBD1 . TRBJ1-5 TRBV7-2 CASSLATGDQPQHF TGTGCCAGCAGCTTAGCAACAGGGGATCAGCCCCAGCATTTT
TRBD1 . TRBJ1-1 TRBV19 CASREGQSNTEAFF TGTGCCAGTAGGGAGGGACAGTCGAACACTGAAGCTTTCTTT
TRBD1 . TRBJ2-4 TRBV25-1 CASSESRDRVAKNIQYF TGTGCCAGCAGTGAATCCCGGGACAGAGTAGCCAAAAACATTCAGTACTTC
. once TRBJ1-1 TRBV2 CAGDTEGGRNTEAFF TGTGCCGGGGATACAGAGGGAGGGAGGAACACTGAAGCTTTCTTT
TRBD1 . TRBJ1-2 TRBV10-3 CAITDRGRDGYTF TGTGCCATCACCGACAGGGGAAGAGATGGCTACACCTTC
. . TRBJ2-7 TRBV15 CATSRDSSEQYF TGTGCCACCAGCAGAGACTCCTCCGAGCAGTACTTC
TRBD1 . TRBJ1-1 TRBV5-1 CASSMAGTGRTEAFF TGCGCCAGCAGCATGGCCGGGACAGGAAGGACTGAAGCTTTCTTT
. . TRBJ1-1 TRBV2 CASVKQDMNTEAFF TGTGCCAGCGTTAAACAGGACATGAACACTGAAGCTTTCTTT
. . TRBJ1-2 TRBV6-1 CASSPSLGRGGYTF TGTGCCAGCAGTCCCAGCCTTGGGAGGGGTGGCTACACCTTC
TRBD1 once TRBJ1-2 TRBV6-5 CASSPDRAYGYTF TGTGCCAGCAGTCCGGACAGGGCCTATGGCTACACCTTC
TRBD2 . TRBJ2-7 TRBV7-2 CASSLASGGPYEQYF TGTGCCAGCAGCTTAGCTAGCGGGGGACCCTACGAGCAGTACTTC
. . TRBJ1-5 TRBV28 CASSMRQTYSNQPQHF TGTGCCAGCAGTATGCGACAAACATATAGCAATCAGCCCCAGCATTTT
TRBD2 . TRBJ2-2 TRBV9 CASSAGGAATGELFF TGTGCCAGCAGCGCCGGGGGGGCGGCGACCGGGGAGCTGTTTTTT